A selection of T cell receptor beta chains follows, all from one sample in a study of early T cells in non-severe SARS-CoV-2 infection. TCRdb itself ran the 5' RACE reads through MiXCR, one entry per CDR3 protein. The sample has around 99,000 distinct CDR3 sequences, around a sixth seen once. Sequenced here: whole blood, sampled at baseline. These receptors were taken from an adult who was a healthcare worker with PCR-confirmed SARS-CoV-2 infection or an uninfected control (not recorded which). Both conserved end residues are part of each CDR3. The order of the fields is J gene, D gene, clone size, V gene, CDR3 protein, CDR3 DNA. D genes are given only for firm matches. Clone sizes are given selectively: once, few, many, or a class where the clone is expanded.

j_call: TRBJ2-1; d_call: -; clone_size: -; v_call: TRBV27; cdr3_aa: CASSLKASFNEQFF; cdr3_nt: TGTGCCAGCAGTTTAAAGGCCTCATTCAATGAGCAGTTCTTC
j_call: TRBJ2-7; d_call: -; clone_size: few; v_call: TRBV20-1; cdr3_aa: CSARKLGEDYEQYF; cdr3_nt: TGCAGTGCTAGAAAACTGGGTGAGGACTACGAGCAGTACTTC
j_call: TRBJ2-1; d_call: TRBD2; clone_size: many; v_call: TRBV6-1; cdr3_aa: CASNEPGLAGGSEQFF; cdr3_nt: TGTGCCAGCAACGAACCGGGACTAGCGGGAGGCAGTGAGCAGTTCTTC
j_call: TRBJ2-5; d_call: -; clone_size: -; v_call: TRBV6-1; cdr3_aa: CASSEHPIAQETQYF; cdr3_nt: TGTGCCAGCAGTGAACACCCGATTGCACAAGAGACCCAGTACTTC
j_call: TRBJ1-3; d_call: -; clone_size: once; v_call: TRBV20-1; cdr3_aa: CSAREGGGSGNTIYF; cdr3_nt: TGCAGTGCTAGAGAGGGGGGTGGTTCTGGAAACACCATATATTTT
j_call: TRBJ2-4; d_call: TRBD1; clone_size: -; v_call: TRBV7-9; cdr3_aa: CASSPHRGDLAKNIQYF; cdr3_nt: TGTGCCAGCAGCCCTCACAGGGGTGACTTAGCGAAAAACATTCAGTACTTC
j_call: TRBJ1-1; d_call: TRBD1; clone_size: few; v_call: TRBV7-9; cdr3_aa: CASSSLRTGGYLNEAFF; cdr3_nt: TGTGCCAGCAGCTCACTGAGGACAGGGGGTTATCTGAATGAAGCTTTCTTT
j_call: TRBJ2-7; d_call: TRBD2; clone_size: few; v_call: TRBV28; cdr3_aa: CASSTLAGGIYEQYF; cdr3_nt: TGTGCCAGCAGTACCCTAGCGGGGGGAATCTACGAGCAGTACTTC
j_call: TRBJ2-1; d_call: TRBD2; clone_size: -; v_call: TRBV20-1; cdr3_aa: CSAQTGTSLDEQFF; cdr3_nt: TGCAGTGCTCAAACCGGGACTAGCCTCGATGAGCAGTTCTTC
j_call: TRBJ2-5; d_call: -; clone_size: -; v_call: TRBV4-1; cdr3_aa: CASSQGAEETQYF; cdr3_nt: TGCGCCAGCAGCCAAGGGGCAGAAGAGACCCAGTACTTC
j_call: TRBJ2-3; d_call: -; clone_size: many; v_call: TRBV2; cdr3_aa: CASTWSGGMGDTQYF; cdr3_nt: TGTGCCAGCACCTGGTCCGGCGGGATGGGAGATACGCAGTATTTT